This record concerns one T cell receptor beta chain sequence. Generated by immunoSEQ multiplex PCR, the TCRdb table keeps only in-frame clones and is missing some. The table has approximately 230,000 clones, approximately 84% seen once. The source of the sample is a study of blood T cell repertoires in COVID-19. The CDR3 consists of 15 residues. The V gene end was trimmed by 6 bases and the J gene end by 6 bases; junction bases not matched to a gene: 14. Per germline, CDR1 MDHEN and CDR2 SYDVKM. Participant-given clinical history determined each cohort assignment. Among Cohort 3 donors, those recovered had two negative PCRs, clearance, or symptom resolution.

The chain combines TRBV28 with TRBJ2-7, with 7 bases matching TRBD2. Material for sequencing was PBMCs or T cells enriched from blood (not recorded which). This clonotype originated in a man aged 40-55 years who had recovered from COVID-19. CDR3 sequence: CASSPRRGRAGEQYF. The CDR3 region has the DNA TGTGCCAGCAGCCCCAGACGGGGGAGGGCGGGCGAGCAGTACTTC.